The 3 T cell receptor beta chains presented below share a single source sample, sequenced in a study of blood T cell repertoires in COVID-19. Some clones are missing from TCRdb's copy, which holds only in-frame ones; the method was immunoSEQ multiplex PCR. Among over 60,000 clones listed, 76% were seen once. Input material: peripheral blood. The receptor source for this set is a woman of 80 years or more with acute or convalescent COVID-19.

This clone was counted once. This chain uses TRBV4-2 with TRBJ2-7; D unresolved. V lost 0 bases and J 0 bases, leaving 15 bases between the germline ends. This CDR3 is 17 amino acids long. Germline-derived CDR1 and CDR2 are LGHNA and YNFKEQ. CDR3 sequence reads: CASSQEFRGFSSYEQYF. The CDR3 bases are TGTGCCAGCAGCCAAGAGTTTCGCGGATTCTCCTCCTACGAGCAGTACTTC.

This chain uses TRBV10-3 with TRBJ1-1; 8 bases are a match to TRBD1. Germline assignment: CDR1 ENHRY and CDR2 SYGVKD. CDR3 length: 14 residues. The V segment lost 10 bases and the J segment 4 bases; nucleotides outside the gene matches: 11. CDR3 protein: CATQGALGSTEAFF. CDR3 sequence (DNA): TGTGCCACCCAGGGGGCCCTGGGGAGCACTGAAGCTTTCTTT.

The chain recombines TRBV16 with TRBJ1-2, with 9 positions matching TRBD1. The CDR3 totals 16 residues. Trimming removed 3 bases from V and 3 bases from J; junction bases left unmatched: 8. Germline V gene sequence: CDR1 KGHSY, CDR2 FQNENV. This CDR3 reads CASSHRPGQGDYGYTF. CDR3 coding DNA: TGTGCCAGCAGCCATCGTCCGGGACAGGGAGACTATGGCTACACCTTC.